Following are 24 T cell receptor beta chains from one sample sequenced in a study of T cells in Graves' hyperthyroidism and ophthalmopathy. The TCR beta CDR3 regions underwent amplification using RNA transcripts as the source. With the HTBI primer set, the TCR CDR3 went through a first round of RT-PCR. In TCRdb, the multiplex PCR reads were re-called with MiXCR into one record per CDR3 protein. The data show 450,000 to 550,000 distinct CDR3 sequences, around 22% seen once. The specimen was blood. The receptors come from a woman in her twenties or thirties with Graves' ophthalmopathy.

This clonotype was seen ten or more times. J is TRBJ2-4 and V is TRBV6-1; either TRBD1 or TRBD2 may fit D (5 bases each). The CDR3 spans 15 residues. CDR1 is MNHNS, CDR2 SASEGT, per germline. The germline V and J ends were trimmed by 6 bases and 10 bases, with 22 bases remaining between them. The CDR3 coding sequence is TGTGCCAGCAGCTTCACAAGTTACGACAGAGGGATTCAGTACTTC. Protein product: CASSFTSYDRGIQYF.

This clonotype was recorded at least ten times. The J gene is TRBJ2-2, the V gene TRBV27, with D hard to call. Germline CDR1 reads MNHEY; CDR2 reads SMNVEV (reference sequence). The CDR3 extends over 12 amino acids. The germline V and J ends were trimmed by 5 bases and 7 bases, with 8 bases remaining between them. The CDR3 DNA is TGTGCCAGCAGTCCTTCAGACGGGGAGCTGTTTTTT. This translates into CASSPSDGELFF.

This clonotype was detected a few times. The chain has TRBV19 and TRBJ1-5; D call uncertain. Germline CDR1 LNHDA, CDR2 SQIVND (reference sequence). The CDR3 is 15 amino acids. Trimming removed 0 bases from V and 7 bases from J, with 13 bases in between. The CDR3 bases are TGTGCCAGTAGTATAGATCGGGCGGCCAAGCAGCCCCAGCATTTT. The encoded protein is CASSIDRAAKQPQHF.

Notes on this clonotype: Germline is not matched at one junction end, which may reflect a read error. CDR3 in DNA: TGTGCCAGCAGTCCCCGGACAGTCATGAACACTGATGCTTTCTTT. It codes for CASSPRTVMNTDAFF. This rearrangement joins TRBV28 to TRBJ1-1; a possible D gene is TRBD1 (6 bases). From germline, CDR1 is MDHEN and CDR2 SYDVKM. The CDR3 consists of 15 residues.

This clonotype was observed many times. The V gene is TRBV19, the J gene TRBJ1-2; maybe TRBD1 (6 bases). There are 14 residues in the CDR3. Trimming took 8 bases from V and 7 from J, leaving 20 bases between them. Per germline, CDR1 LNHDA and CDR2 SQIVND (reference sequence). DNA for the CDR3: TGTGCCAGTGTGGGGCAACAGGGAATTGCTGGCTACACCTTC. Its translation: CASVGQQGIAGYTF. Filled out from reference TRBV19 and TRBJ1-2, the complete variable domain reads DGGITQSPKYLFRKEGQNVTLSCEQNLNHDAMYWYRQDPGQGLRLIYYSQIVNDFQKGDIAEGYSVSREKKESFPLTVTSAQKNPTAFYLCASVGQQGIAGYTFGSGTRLTVV.

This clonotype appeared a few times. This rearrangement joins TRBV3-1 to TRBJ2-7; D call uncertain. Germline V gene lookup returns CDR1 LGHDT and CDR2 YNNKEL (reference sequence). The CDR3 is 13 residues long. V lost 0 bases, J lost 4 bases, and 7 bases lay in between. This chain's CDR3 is CASSQDVGYEQYF. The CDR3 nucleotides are TGTGCCAGCAGCCAAGATGTGGGGTACGAGCAGTACTTC.

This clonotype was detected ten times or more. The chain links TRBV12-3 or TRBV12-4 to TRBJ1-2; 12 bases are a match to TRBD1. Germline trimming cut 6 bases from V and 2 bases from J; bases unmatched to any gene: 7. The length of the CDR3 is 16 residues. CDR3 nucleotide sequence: TGTGCCAGCAGGAGGGACAGGGGGCCTGGGAACTATGGCTACACCTTC. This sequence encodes CASRRDRGPGNYGYTF.

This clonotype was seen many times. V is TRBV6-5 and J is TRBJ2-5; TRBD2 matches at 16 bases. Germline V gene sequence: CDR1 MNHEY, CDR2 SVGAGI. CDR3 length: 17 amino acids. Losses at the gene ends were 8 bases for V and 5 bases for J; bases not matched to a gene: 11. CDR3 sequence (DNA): TGTGCCAGCCGGCCGGGACTAGCGGGGGGGAGAATGGAGACCCAGTACTTC. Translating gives CASRPGLAGGRMETQYF.

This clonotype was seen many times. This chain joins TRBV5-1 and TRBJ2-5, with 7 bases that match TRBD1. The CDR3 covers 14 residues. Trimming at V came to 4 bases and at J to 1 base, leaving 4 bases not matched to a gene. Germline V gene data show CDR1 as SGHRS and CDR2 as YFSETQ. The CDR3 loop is CASSERDSQETQYF. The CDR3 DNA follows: TGCGCCAGCAGCGAGAGGGACAGCCAAGAGACCCAGTACTTC.

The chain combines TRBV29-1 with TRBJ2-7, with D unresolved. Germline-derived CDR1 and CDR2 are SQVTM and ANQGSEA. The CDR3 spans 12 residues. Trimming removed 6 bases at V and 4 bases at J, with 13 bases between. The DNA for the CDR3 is TGCAGCGTCCGGTCCGAGTGGTACGAGCAGTACTTC. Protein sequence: CSVRSEWYEQYF.

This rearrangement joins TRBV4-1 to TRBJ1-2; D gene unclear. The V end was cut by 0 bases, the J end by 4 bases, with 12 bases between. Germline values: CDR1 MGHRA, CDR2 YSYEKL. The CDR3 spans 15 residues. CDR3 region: CASSQERGLIYGYTF. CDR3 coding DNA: TGCGCCAGCAGCCAAGAGCGGGGATTGATCTATGGCTACACCTTC.

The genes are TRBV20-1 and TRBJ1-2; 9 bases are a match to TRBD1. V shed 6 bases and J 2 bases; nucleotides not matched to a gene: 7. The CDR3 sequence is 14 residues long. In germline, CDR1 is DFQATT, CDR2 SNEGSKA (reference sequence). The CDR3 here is CSASQQGANYGYTF. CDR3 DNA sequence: TGCAGTGCGAGCCAACAGGGGGCAAACTATGGCTACACCTTC.

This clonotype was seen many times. The CDR3 region is CSASGGGYGNTIYF. CDR3 nucleotides: TGCAGTGCTAGTGGAGGGGGGTACGGAAACACCATATATTTT. The rearrangement uses TRBV20-1 and TRBJ1-3, with a tentative D call TRBD1 (6 bases). CDR1 and CDR2 from the germline V gene are DFQATT and SNEGSKA (reference sequence). The CDR3 spans 14 residues. The V and J ends lost 3 bases and 4 bases respectively, with 13 bases between them.

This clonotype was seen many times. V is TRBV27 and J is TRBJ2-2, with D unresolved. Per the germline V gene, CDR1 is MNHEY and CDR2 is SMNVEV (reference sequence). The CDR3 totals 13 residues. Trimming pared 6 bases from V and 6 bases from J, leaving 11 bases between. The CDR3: CASSHLMPGELFF. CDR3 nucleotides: TGTGCCAGCAGCCATCTGATGCCCGGGGAGCTGTTTTTT.

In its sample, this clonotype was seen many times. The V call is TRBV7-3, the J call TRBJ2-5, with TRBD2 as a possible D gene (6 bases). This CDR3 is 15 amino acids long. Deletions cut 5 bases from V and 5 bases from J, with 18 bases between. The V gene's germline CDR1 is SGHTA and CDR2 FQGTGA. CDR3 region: CASSPQIGGMETQYF. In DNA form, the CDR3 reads TGTGCCAGCAGCCCCCAGATTGGGGGGATGGAGACCCAGTACTTC.

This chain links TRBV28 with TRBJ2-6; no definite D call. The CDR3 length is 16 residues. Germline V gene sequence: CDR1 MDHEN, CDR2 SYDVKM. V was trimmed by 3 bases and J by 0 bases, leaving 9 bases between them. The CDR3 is CASSLTRSSGANVLTF. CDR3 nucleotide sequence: TGTGCCAGCAGTTTGACGAGAAGCTCTGGGGCCAACGTCCTGACTTTC.

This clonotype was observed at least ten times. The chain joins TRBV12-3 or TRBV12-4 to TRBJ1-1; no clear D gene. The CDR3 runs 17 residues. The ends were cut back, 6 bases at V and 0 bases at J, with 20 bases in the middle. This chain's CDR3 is CASSTGPPTLMNTEAFF. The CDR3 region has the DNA TGTGCCAGCAGCACGGGCCCGCCGACACTAATGAACACTGAAGCTTTCTTT.

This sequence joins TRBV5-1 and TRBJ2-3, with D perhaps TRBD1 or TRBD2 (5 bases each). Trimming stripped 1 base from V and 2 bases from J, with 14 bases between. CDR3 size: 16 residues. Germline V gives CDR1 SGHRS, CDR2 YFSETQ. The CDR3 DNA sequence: TGCGCCAGCAGCTTGTGGGGGATCTCTGACACAGATACGCAGTATTTT. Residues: CASSLWGISDTDTQYF.

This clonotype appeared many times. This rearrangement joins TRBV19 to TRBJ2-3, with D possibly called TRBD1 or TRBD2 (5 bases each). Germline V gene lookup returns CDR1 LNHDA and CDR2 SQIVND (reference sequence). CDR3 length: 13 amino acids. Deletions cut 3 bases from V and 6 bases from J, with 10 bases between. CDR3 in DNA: TGTGCCAGTAGTATCGTGTGGGGGGATACGCAGTATTTT. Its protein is CASSIVWGDTQYF.

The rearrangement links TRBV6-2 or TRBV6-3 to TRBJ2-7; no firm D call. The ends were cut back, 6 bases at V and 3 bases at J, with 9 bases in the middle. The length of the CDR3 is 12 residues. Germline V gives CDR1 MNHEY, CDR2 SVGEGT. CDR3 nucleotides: TGTGCCAGCAGCCACCGACTCTACGAGCAGTACTTC. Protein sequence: CASSHRLYEQYF.

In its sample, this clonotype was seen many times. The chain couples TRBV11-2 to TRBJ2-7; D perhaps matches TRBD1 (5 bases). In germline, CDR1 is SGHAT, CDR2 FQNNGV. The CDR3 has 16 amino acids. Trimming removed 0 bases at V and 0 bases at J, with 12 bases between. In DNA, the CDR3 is TGTGCCAGCAGCTTAGATCCGACACAGGTCTCCTACGAGCAGTACTTC. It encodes CASSLDPTQVSYEQYF.

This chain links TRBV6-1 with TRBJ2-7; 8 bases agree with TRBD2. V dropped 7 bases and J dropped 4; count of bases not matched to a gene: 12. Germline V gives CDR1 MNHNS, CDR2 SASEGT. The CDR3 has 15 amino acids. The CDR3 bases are TGTGCCAGCATCCCCGGGGGGGGGCTAAGTTACGAGCAGTACTTC. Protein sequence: CASIPGGGLSYEQYF.

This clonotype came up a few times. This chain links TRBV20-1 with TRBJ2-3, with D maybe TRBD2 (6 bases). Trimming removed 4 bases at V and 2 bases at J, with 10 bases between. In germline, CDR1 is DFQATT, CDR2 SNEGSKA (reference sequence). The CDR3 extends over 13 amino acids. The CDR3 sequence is CSAKAGNTDTQYF. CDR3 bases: TGCAGTGCTAAAGCGGGCAACACAGATACGCAGTATTTT.

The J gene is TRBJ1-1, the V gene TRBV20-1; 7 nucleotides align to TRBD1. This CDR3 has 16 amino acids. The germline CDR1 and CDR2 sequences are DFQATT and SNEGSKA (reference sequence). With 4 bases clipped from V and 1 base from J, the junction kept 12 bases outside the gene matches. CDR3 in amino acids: CSANGIIPGGNTEAFF. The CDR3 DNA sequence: TGCAGTGCTAACGGTATTATCCCAGGGGGGAACACTGAAGCTTTCTTT.